This TCR beta chain was observed in a study of blood T cell repertoires in COVID-19. Turning to the study itself: From the United States, Italy and Spain came samples of acute and convalescent COVID-19. From T cells, B-cell-depleted T cells, or PBMCs came the material, which was cDNA or gDNA.

In the original analysis: The assay estimated nucleated cells by amplifying reference gene primers. Here immunoSEQ multiplex PCR was the method, and the copy in TCRdb shows in-frame clones only, minus some. V, J and clone size reflect that table, while D and trimming were determined from the DNA. The sample has about 250,000 clones; 80% to 90% are singletons. The CDR3 runs to 17 residues. With 4 bases clipped from V and 3 bases from J, the junction kept 13 bases outside the gene matches. Germline lookup yields CDR1 SGHTS and CDR2 YDEGEE. Specimen: peripheral blood. The rearrangement joins TRBV5-8 to TRBJ2-7; the match to TRBD1 covers 10 bases. This receptor was taken from a middle-aged man with active or convalescent COVID-19. The CDR3 region has the DNA TGTGCCAGCAGCCGTTATAGATCCGGGACAGGGGACTACGAGCAGTACTTC. This gives the protein CASSRYRSGTGDYEQYF.